One sample yielded the 3 T cell receptor beta chains listed below, sequenced in a study of CD8 T cells in Susac syndrome. Roughly 0.5 to 1 ug RNA was reverse transcribed with random hexamers. TCRdb used MiXCR to reprocess the immunoSEQ multiplex PCR reads, holding one entry per CDR3 protein. The sample yields about 200,000 distinct CDR3 sequences, roughly 96% seen once. The sequencing input was CD4+ T cells from PBMCs. The source of these receptors is a human donor with multiple sclerosis.

CDR3 loop: CASSTREMRGYTF. For the CDR3, the DNA is TGTGCCAGCAGTACCCGGGAGATGCGAGGCTACACCTTC. The V gene is TRBV28, the J gene TRBJ1-2; D is unresolved. This CDR3 is 13 amino acids long. Germline loops: CDR1 MDHEN, CDR2 SYDVKM. Trimming shortened V by 5 bases and J by 8 bases, and 15 bases separated the two germline ends.

The gene calls are TRBV29-1 and TRBJ2-1; D uncertain. The V end lost 4 bases, the J end lost 3 bases, and 10 bases lay between the germline ends. There are 13 residues in the CDR3. CDR1 and CDR2 from the germline V gene are SQVTM and ANQGSEA. The CDR3 nucleotides read TGCAGCGTTGTAAGTATGCTCTACAATGAGCAGTTCTTC. This sequence encodes CSVVSMLYNEQFF.

CDR3 bases: TGTGCCAGCAGGGGGACAGCAACTAATGAAAAACTGTTTTTT. It codes for CASRGTATNEKLFF. The genes are TRBV27 and TRBJ1-4; 7 bases are shared with TRBD1. Per the germline V gene, CDR1 is MNHEY and CDR2 is SMNVEV (reference sequence). The ends lost 6 bases at V and 0 bases at J; junction bases unmatched: 1. This CDR3 is built from 14 residues.